The clone carrying this TCR beta chain counts as medium-sized by frequency. Its antigen is unknown. This entry is derived from a study of CD8 T cells in cerebrospinal fluid in Alzheimer's disease. As for the study in general: Plate-based nested PCR sequencing and droplet-based sequencing measured CSF T cell clonal expansion. General study points: Compared with controls, mild cognitive impairment or Alzheimer's disease patients showed higher maximum CSF clone percentages.

TCRdb re-analyzed the 10x single-cell sequencing reads; it lists each CDR3 protein once, without DNA. The specimen's table records about 1,200 distinct CDR3 sequences. CDR3 length: 13 amino acids. The germline CDR1 and CDR2 sequences are MNHEY and SVGAGI. V is TRBV6-5 and J is TRBJ1-5; there is no DNA to check the TCRdb D call of TRBD1. What was sequenced was cerebrospinal fluid. The source is a human donor in good health. The CDR3 region is CASKGAIDQPQHF.